This TCR beta chain stems from a study of blood T cell repertoires in COVID-19 (TCRdb year 2020). For context, the study as a whole: Samples from collaborators originated in the United States, Italy and Spain and spanned both the acute and convalescent phases of COVID-19. The prospective study material was composed of cDNA or gDNA derived from T cells, B-cell-depleted T cells, or PBMCs. Deeply sampled blood TCRbeta repertoires from subjects exposed to, actively infected with, or recovered from COVID-19 were included in the dataset. A freely available public database, intended as a resource for researchers studying the immune response to SARS-CoV-2, is where the repertoires were released. The samples were drawn from the first 160 participants of the ongoing ImmuneRACE study and from 1,254 subjects provided by 6 global collaborators. Sample metadata almost always included a de-identified subject ID, COVID-19 status, age in years and sex. HLA class I and class II types, where available, came from metadata supplied by the sample provider rather than from assay-based typing.

V loses 2 bases of germline sequence and J loses 4 bases, and the interval between the two ends is 9 bases. Via the germline V gene, CDR1 is LGHNT and CDR2 FRNRAP. The CDR3 goes from the cysteine to the phenylalanine over 14 residues. CDR3 DNA only is kept here, 42 bases in frame from base 1. What the research found in general, with its limitations: How much clinical and demographic metadata was included differed by source and by participant, and the metadata was provided uncurated.

The collaborating institutions used their own protocols to collect whole blood in K2EDTA tubes. For TCRbeta analysis, collaborator samples were shipped as frozen whole blood, as isolated PBMCs, or as DNA extracted from either sample type. TCRbeta CDR3 regions were amplified from genomic DNA using the immunoSEQ Assay, a bias-controlled multiplex PCR. Per the source publication's procedure: The number of nucleated cells in each sample was estimated from the amplification of reference gene primers within the assay. Sequence reads were collapsed and filtered to measure the absolute abundance of every unique TCRbeta CDR3 rearrangement. For each sample, productive Simpson clonality was calculated by taking the square root of Simpson's diversity index across productive rearrangements. This is the immuneACCESS table as TCRdb keeps it, with only in-frame sequences that have V and J called. A part of the clones is gone; compared with another copy, unresolved V genes explain less than half, and the rest is unexplained. V, J and clone size were drawn from that table, and D and trimming were deduced from the DNA. The sample includes about 170,000 clones, with about 88% observed a single time. The top ten clonotypes cover 6% to 7.5% of the sample.

To note about this clone: No antigen is known for it. The record has no base qualities; no much larger clone is one base away.

This TCR was sampled from a woman aged 80 or over in a cohort sampled during active or convalescent COVID-19. Material for sequencing was peripheral blood. The V gene is TRBV12-5 and the J gene is TRBJ2-4; no D gene can be assigned with confidence. The CDR3 sequence is CASGLSTLKNIQYF. The nucleotides read TGTGCTAGTGGTTTGTCGACTCTAAAAAACATTCAGTACTTC. Here the CDR3 is joined to the reference TRBV12-5 and TRBJ2-4 genes, and the full variable domain is: DARVTQTPRHKVTEMGQEVTMRCQPILGHNTVFWYRQTMMQGLELLAYFRNRAPLDDSGMPKDRFSAEMPDATLATLKIQPSEPRDSAVYFCASGLSTLKNIQYFGAGTRLSVL.